This note documents a single T cell receptor (beta chain) sequence. Its antigen is currently unknown. These data are taken from a study of cytomegalovirus exposure and HLA in healthy donors. A multiplex PCR was run with 60 Vbeta primers and 13 Jbeta primers. Using immunoSEQ multiplex PCR, the repertoire was profiled, and TCRdb retains in-frame clones only, with some absent. The sample records over 120,000 clones, approximately 80% being singletons. Study-wide points: Some segments of the V type, notably TRBV6-2 and TRBV6-3, were excluded as indistinguishable. It was only CMV serostatus that was available as immune exposure information.

The CDR3 is 14 amino acids. V shed 6 bases, J shed 1 base, and the junction held 5 bases outside the gene matches. The germline V gene has CDR1 MNHEY and CDR2 SVGAGI. Source material: PBMCs. V is TRBV6-5 and J is TRBJ1-1, with 7 bases identical to TRBD1. This TCR derives from a female donor in good health and CMV-seronegative. This CDR3 reads CASRKGAGNTEAFF. Here the CDR3 DNA reads TGTGCCAGCAGGAAGGGGGCCGGGAACACTGAAGCTTTCTTT.